These 23 T cell receptor beta chains share one sample of origin, sequenced in a study of cytomegalovirus exposure and HLA in healthy donors. The PCR was carried out with 60 Vbeta primers and 13 Jbeta primers. TCRdb keeps only in-frame clones here, not all; method: immunoSEQ multiplex PCR. The sample contains approximately 84,000 clones, more than 70% of which appear only once. The source material was PBMCs. These receptors were taken from a male donor in good health and CMV-seropositive.

This CDR3 is CASSLSGSTYNEQFF. The CDR3 DNA sequence: TGTGCCAGCAGCTTAAGTGGGAGCACCTACAATGAGCAGTTCTTC. The chain combines TRBV7-6 with TRBJ2-1; perhaps TRBD2 as D (5 bases). V was shortened by 2 bases and J by 2 bases, with 10 bases between the two germline ends. The CDR3 is 15 residues long. Per the germline V gene, CDR1 is SGHVS and CDR2 is FNYEAQ. The variable domain in full, with the rest retrieved from reference TRBV7-6 and TRBJ2-1, is GAGVSQSPRYKVTKRGQDVALRCDPISGHVSLYWYRQALGQGPEFLTYFNYEAQQDKSGLPNDRFSAERPEGSISTLTIQRTEQRDSAMYRCASSLSGSTYNEQFFGPGTRLTVL.

Here the CDR3 DNA reads TGTGCCAGCAGCCCTGGTGGGACTCACTCTGGAAACACCATATATTTT. Protein sequence: CASSPGGTHSGNTIYF. The chain is built from TRBV9 and TRBJ1-3; D may be TRBD1 (5 bases). Trimming took 4 bases from V and 0 from J, leaving 14 bases between them. Germline V lookup: CDR1 SGDLS, CDR2 YYNGEE. CDR3 size: 16 residues.

This rearrangement joins TRBV5-1 to TRBJ2-2; D is perhaps TRBD1 (6 bases). V was cut by 0 bases and J by 7 bases, with 7 bases left in between. Per the germline V gene, CDR1 is SGHRS and CDR2 is YFSETQ. CDR3 length equals 13 residues. CDR3 sequence reads: CASSLEGVGELFF. In DNA form, the CDR3 reads TGCGCCAGCAGCTTGGAGGGGGTCGGGGAGCTGTTTTTT.

The chain links TRBV7-6 to TRBJ2-2, with D possibly matching TRBD2 (6 bases). V was shortened by 2 bases and J by 0 bases, with 7 bases between the two germline ends. Germline CDR1 reads SGHVS; CDR2 reads FNYEAQ. This CDR3 region has 15 residues. The CDR3 DNA reads TGTGCCAGCAGCTTATCGGGAGCGAACACCGGGGAGCTGTTTTTT. It specifies CASSLSGANTGELFF.

The genes are TRBV5-1 and TRBJ2-1, with 15 bases that match TRBD2. Germline loops: CDR1 SGHRS, CDR2 YFSETQ. V gave up 2 bases and J gave up 7 bases; unmatched junction bases: 7. This CDR3 is 17 amino acids long. The CDR3 region is CASSFPGTSGRMNEQFF. The CDR3, as DNA: TGCGCCAGCAGCTTTCCCGGGACTAGCGGGAGGATGAATGAGCAGTTCTTC.

CDR3 sequence: CASSLGPQTEAFF. The CDR3 region has the DNA TGCGCCAGCAGCTTGGGGCCGCAGACTGAAGCTTTCTTT. This sequence joins TRBV5-1 and TRBJ1-1; unclear D gene. The germline V gene has CDR1 SGHRS and CDR2 YFSETQ. The CDR3 extends over 13 amino acids. With 0 bases removed from V and 5 bases from J, the gap between germline ends came to 8 bases.

This clone was found a few times. The V call is TRBV5-1, the J call TRBJ2-1; D perhaps matches TRBD2 (6 bases). This CDR3 region has 19 residues. The V end was cut by 0 bases, the J end by 0 bases, with 19 bases between. The germline V gene has CDR1 SGHRS and CDR2 YFSETQ. CDR3 nucleotides: TGCGCCAGCAGCTTGGTACCCTCCACTAGCCTAAGCTCCTACAATGAGCAGTTCTTC. It translates to CASSLVPSTSLSSYNEQFF.

The chain combines TRBV10-3 with TRBJ2-5; 12 bases are shared with TRBD2. In germline, CDR1 is ENHRY, CDR2 SYGVKD. This CDR3 has 15 amino acids. The V segment lost 2 bases and the J segment 4 bases; nucleotides outside the gene matches: 2. The chain's CDR3 is CAISEPLAGGETQYF. The CDR3 nucleotides are TGTGCCATCAGTGAGCCACTAGCGGGGGGAGAGACCCAGTACTTC.

The chain couples TRBV21-1 to TRBJ2-2; TRBD1, the table's D call, lacks a check against the DNA. TRBV21-1 represents a pseudogene. The CDR3 is 14 residues long. In nucleotides, the CDR3 is TGTGCCAGACGGACAGGGGGCGAAGCCGGGGAGCTGTTTTTT. Amino acids: CARRTGGEAGELFF.

The V call is TRBV19, the J call TRBJ2-5, with D maybe TRBD1 (5 bases). This CDR3 spans 14 amino acids. CDR1 LNHDA and CDR2 SQIVND come from the germline V gene (reference sequence). Trimming left V 5 bases short and J 1 base short, with 11 bases between. The CDR3 DNA reads as TGTGCCAGTAGTGCACAGGCCACCCAAGAGACCCAGTACTTC. It codes for CASSAQATQETQYF.

CDR3 sequence: CASSLRVLNEQFF. Here the CDR3 DNA reads TGCGCCAGCAGCCTCCGGGTCCTCAATGAGCAGTTCTTC. This sequence joins TRBV4-1 and TRBJ2-1; no reliable D call. In germline, CDR1 is MGHRA, CDR2 YSYEKL. V lost 4 bases, J lost 6 bases, and 10 bases lay in between. This CDR3 is built from 13 residues.

The chain links TRBV21-1 to TRBJ2-7; the table's D call TRBD1 went unverified against the DNA. TRBV21-1 is classified as a pseudogene. The CDR3 covers 16 residues. For the CDR3, the DNA is TGTGCCAGCAGCAAAGTGTGTGCCAACAGTCTCTACGAGCAGTACTTC. This gives the protein CASSKVCANSLYEQYF.

For the CDR3, the DNA is TGTGCCAGCAGCTTCTCTGCTGGGGGGAGGAGCTACGAGCAGTACTTC. It yields the protein CASSFSAGGRSYEQYF. The chain is built from TRBV9 and TRBJ2-7; D possibly corresponds to TRBD2 (6 bases). CDR1 is SGDLS and CDR2 is YYNGEE in the germline V gene. The CDR3 is 16 residues long. V was pared by 4 bases and J by 3 bases, with 20 bases between.

J is TRBJ2-1 and V is TRBV19; 9 nucleotides match TRBD2. The V gene's germline CDR1 is LNHDA and CDR2 SQIVND (reference sequence). The V segment lost 0 bases and the J segment 0 bases; nucleotides outside the gene matches: 3. The CDR3 extends over 17 amino acids. CDR3 DNA sequence: TGTGCCAGTAGTATAGAAAGCGGGAGGTCCTCCTACAATGAGCAGTTCTTC. The encoded protein is CASSIESGRSSYNEQFF.

This chain uses TRBV27 with TRBJ1-1; D ambiguous. Between the trimmed V and J ends, which lost 2 bases and 1 base, there was a span of 8 bases. Germline V gives CDR1 MNHEY, CDR2 SMNVEV (reference sequence). The CDR3 runs 14 residues. The CDR3 DNA reads as TGTGCCAGCAGTTTAAGAGGGAAGAACACTGAAGCTTTCTTT. The encoded protein is CASSLRGKNTEAFF.

The chain links TRBV5-4 to TRBJ2-7, with 8 bases identical to TRBD2. V trimming: 2 bases; J trimming: 4 bases; junction bases outside the gene matches: 8. This CDR3 contains 15 residues. From germline, CDR1 is SGHNT and CDR2 YYREEE (reference sequence). Here the CDR3 reads CASSFSGLAMYEQYF. CDR3 DNA sequence: TGTGCCAGCAGCTTCTCAGGACTAGCCATGTACGAGCAGTACTTC.

The rearrangement joins TRBV11-2 to TRBJ2-3; D uncertain. Germline V gene data show CDR1 as SGHAT and CDR2 as FQNNGV. The CDR3 sequence is 14 residues long. Trimming removed 5 bases at V and 0 bases at J, with 9 bases between. The CDR3 region is CASSLTGSTDTQYF. Here the CDR3 DNA reads TGTGCCAGCAGCCTAACCGGTAGCACAGATACGCAGTATTTT.

V gene TRBV27 combines with J gene TRBJ2-2; TRBD1 is a possible D gene (5 bases). The germline V and J ends were trimmed by 4 bases and 4 bases, with 19 bases remaining between them. The germline V gene encodes CDR1 MNHEY and CDR2 SMNVEV (reference sequence). The CDR3 runs to 17 residues. CDR3 coding DNA: TGTGCCAGCAGTTATCTAGGGGTTGGCCGTGGCACCGGGGAGCTGTTTTTT. It specifies CASSYLGVGRGTGELFF.

For the CDR3, the DNA is TGCGCCAGCAGTCCCCAGGGGAGGGAATATCAGCCCCAGCATTTT. It is translated as CASSPQGREYQPQHF. This chain joins TRBV10-1 and TRBJ1-5; TRBD1 is a possible D gene (6 bases). Per the germline V gene, CDR1 is WNHNN and CDR2 is SYGVQD (reference sequence). V gave up 5 bases and J gave up 5 bases, with 16 bases separating them. This CDR3 has 15 residues.

This clone was seen once. The gene calls are TRBV7-8 and TRBJ1-4; TRBD1 matches 8 bases. Germline V gene sequence: CDR1 SGHVS, CDR2 FQNEAQ. The CDR3 is 17 residues long. J lost 0 bases, V lost 5 bases, and 8 bases had no gene match. In DNA, the CDR3 is TGTGCCAGCAGCCCCCGCCAGGGGGCGGCAACTAATGAAAAACTGTTTTTT. Its protein is CASSPRQGAATNEKLFF. Filled out from reference TRBV7-8 and TRBJ1-4, the complete variable domain reads GAGVSQSPRYKVAKRGQDVALRCDPISGHVSLFWYQQALGQGPEFLTYFQNEAQLDKSGLPSDRFFAERPEGSVSTLKIQRTQQEDSAVYLCASSPRQGAATNEKLFFGSGTQLSVL.

The sample holds one count of this clone. The chain recombines TRBV4-1 with TRBJ2-3; D might be TRBD1 (6 bases). Trimming took 3 bases from V and 2 from J, leaving 12 bases between them. The germline V gene encodes CDR1 MGHRA and CDR2 YSYEKL. The CDR3 length is 15 residues. CDR3 amino acids: CASSHPGTYTDTQYF. The CDR3 nucleotides read TGCGCCAGCAGCCATCCCGGGACATACACAGATACGCAGTATTTT.

This clone has only one observation. V and J are TRBV28 and TRBJ2-1; maybe TRBD2 (6 bases). This CDR3 has 11 residues. Per germline, CDR1 MDHEN and CDR2 SYDVKM. Deletions cut 7 bases from V and 12 bases from J, with 13 bases between. The CDR3 DNA sequence: TGTGCCAGCACGGGGGTGACAACGCAGTTCTTC. Translation: CASTGVTTQFF. The whole variable domain, remainder taken from reference TRBV28 and TRBJ2-1, is DVKVTQSSRYLVKRTGEKVFLECVQDMDHENMFWYRQDPGLGLRLIYFSYDVKMKEKGDIPEGYSVSREKKERFSLILESASTNQTSMYLCASTGVTTQFFGPGTRLTVL.

This clone was observed a handful of times. The chain joins TRBV28 to TRBJ2-3; TRBD1 might be the D (5 bases). The CDR3 consists of 17 residues. V gave up 4 bases and J gave up 1 base, with 18 bases separating them. The germline CDR1 and CDR2 sequences are MDHEN and SYDVKM. In DNA form, the CDR3 reads TGTGCCAGCAGTTCCTTCTCGACAGTATGGGGCACAGATACGCAGTATTTT. It is translated as CASSSFSTVWGTDTQYF.